These 30 T cell receptor beta chains came from one sample sequenced in a study of breast tumors, draining lymph nodes, adjacent tissues. MiXCR was run by TCRdb on the multiplex PCR reads, yielding one entry per CDR3 protein. The sample carries some 230,000 distinct CDR3 sequences, 30% to 35% recorded once. Axillary draining lymph nodes of breast cancer patients supplied the node samples. Material for sequencing was axillary lymph node tissue. All receptors derive from a female donor with breast cancer. Some clones in this sample may be carry-over from other donors' samples.

The chain links TRBV20-1 to TRBJ2-1, with TRBD2 matching 13 bases. This CDR3 spans 16 amino acids. J was trimmed by 4 bases and V by 3 bases; bases with no gene match: 6. Germline CDR1 DFQATT, CDR2 SNEGSKA (reference sequence). The CDR3 bases are TGCAGTGCTAGGGCCTCGGGACTAGCGGGGTACAATGAGCAGTTCTTC. The encoded protein is CSARASGLAGYNEQFF.

As for this clonotype: With a much larger clone just one base away, this may be a read error. This chain connects TRBV11-3 to TRBJ2-3; D is uncertain. Trimming cost V 4 bases and J 8 bases, with 13 bases left between them. This CDR3 comprises 13 residues. Looked up from germline, CDR1 is SGHNT and CDR2 is YENEEA. The CDR3 loop is CASSSNVSATQYF. DNA of the CDR3: TGTGCCAGCAGCTCCAACGTTTCAGCTACGCAGTATTTT.

This clonotype occurred many times. The rearrangement joins TRBV25-1 to TRBJ2-7, with D tentatively TRBD2 (6 bases). Looked up from germline, CDR1 is MGHDK and CDR2 is SYGVNS. The V end lost 2 bases, the J end lost 6 bases, and 17 bases lay between the germline ends. This CDR3 has 15 amino acids. In DNA, the CDR3 is TGTGCCAGCAGTGAAAAGACCGGGACTGGCCTCGAGCAGTACTTC. Protein sequence: CASSEKTGTGLEQYF.

The chain recombines TRBV10-3 with TRBJ2-7, with 10 bases identical to TRBD1. The CDR3 totals 13 residues. Germline CDR1 is ENHRY and CDR2 is SYGVKD. Trimming removed 10 bases from V and 1 base from J; junction bases left unmatched: 4. In DNA, the CDR3 is TGTGCCACTGGACAGGGGGAATCCTACGAGCAGTACTTC. As protein: CATGQGESYEQYF.

This clonotype was counted between two and nine times. This clone may be a read error of a much larger clone one base away. The V gene is TRBV20-1, the J gene TRBJ2-7; 7 nucleotides agree with TRBD1. CDR1 is DFQATT, CDR2 SNEGSKA, per germline (reference sequence). The CDR3 sequence is 14 residues long. The CDR3 DNA sequence: TGCAGTGCTAGAGGGGACAGCAGCTCCTCCGAGCAGTACTTC. Amino acid sequence: CSARGDSSSSEQYF.

With respect to this clonotype: The conserved phenylalanine or tryptophan normally closing the CDR3 is absent here, so this likely arose from a read error. The V and J genes are TRBV19 and TRBJ2-1; 9 nucleotides match TRBD1. The CDR3 sequence is 16 residues long. CDR1 and CDR2 (germline): LNHDA, SQIVND (reference sequence). V trimming: 3 bases; J trimming: 1 base; junction bases outside the gene matches: 4. The CDR3 bases are TGTGCCAGTAGTATGGGGGGACAGGGTTCCTACAATGAGCAGTTCTCC. As protein: CASSMGGQGSYNEQFS.

This clonotype was recorded at least ten times. The V and J genes are TRBV30 and TRBJ2-7, with 9 nucleotides matching TRBD1. Germline V gives CDR1 GTSNPN, CDR2 SVGIG (reference sequence). This CDR3 comprises 15 residues. The J segment lost 0 bases and the V segment lost 0 bases, leaving 3 bases of the junction unmatched. CDR3 DNA sequence: TGTGCCTGGAGTGTCCGGGACAGGGACTCCTACGAGCAGTACTTC. Its protein is CAWSVRDRDSYEQYF.

The chain recombines TRBV6-5 with TRBJ2-5, with 13 bases identical to TRBD2. In germline, CDR1 is MNHEY, CDR2 SVGAGI. The length of the CDR3 is 15 residues. Unmatched junction bases numbered 4, after V lost 9 bases and J lost 0 bases. The CDR3 nucleotides are TGTGCCAGAAGACTAGCGGGAGGACACCAAGAGACCCAGTACTTC. Protein: CARRLAGGHQETQYF.

This clonotype occurred many times. The genes are TRBV9 and TRBJ2-3; tentative D call: TRBD2 (5 bases). Germline V gene lookup returns CDR1 SGDLS and CDR2 YYNGEE. The V end lost 0 bases, the J end lost 3 bases, and 8 bases lay between the germline ends. This CDR3 region has 14 residues. Here the CDR3 DNA reads TGTGCCAGCAGCGTAGGAGGGCCGACAGATACGCAGTATTTT. As protein: CASSVGGPTDTQYF.

This clonotype came up many times. The CDR3, as DNA: TGTGCCAGCAGCTCTCCCCCCCAGACCCAGTACTTC. Its protein is CASSSPPQTQYF. The chain uses TRBV7-2 and TRBJ2-5; D remains unclear. V shed 4 bases and J shed 6 bases, with 9 bases lying between them. The V gene's germline CDR1 is SGHTA and CDR2 FQGNSA. This CDR3 comprises 12 residues.

This clonotype was seen many times. V is TRBV2 and J is TRBJ2-7; D not certain. The germline V gene has CDR1 SNHLY and CDR2 FYNNEI. V lost 4 bases and J lost 0, with 7 bases in between. The CDR3 is 13 residues long. CDR3 nucleotide sequence: TGTGCCAGCAGTGTCGCCGCCTCCTACGAGCAGTACTTC. Translation: CASSVAASYEQYF. The entire variable domain, with the rest obtained from reference TRBV2 and TRBJ2-7, is as follows: EPEVTQTPSHQVTQMGQEVILRCVPISNHLYFYWYRQILGQKVEFLVSFYNNEISEKSEIFDDQFSVERPDGSNFTLKIRSTKLEDSAMYFCASSVAASYEQYFGPGTRLTVT.

The chain couples TRBV2 to TRBJ1-5, with TRBD1 identical over 11 bases. Germline V gene lookup returns CDR1 SNHLY and CDR2 FYNNEI. The CDR3 has 14 amino acids. J lost 7 bases, V lost 7 bases, and 6 bases had no gene match. CDR3 amino acids: CASTPDRGRQPQHF. CDR3 nucleotides: TGTGCCAGCACACCGGACAGGGGGCGACAGCCCCAGCATTTT.

For this clonotype: A much larger clonotype is one base distant, so this may be a read error. The chain links TRBV7-2 to TRBJ2-1; 10 bases agree with TRBD2. CDR3 length: 16 amino acids. Germline CDR1 is SGHTA and CDR2 is FQGNSA. CDR3 in DNA: TGTGTCAGCAGCTCGGCCGGGACTAGCGACGGCAATGAGCAGTTCTTC. This encodes CVSSSAGTSDGNEQFF.

The chain is built from TRBV6-1 and TRBJ2-1, with TRBD1 matching over 9 bases. V was pared by 4 bases and J by 4 bases, with 5 bases of the junction left unmatched. The CDR3 has 15 amino acids. Per the germline V gene, CDR1 is MNHNS and CDR2 is SASEGT. CDR3 bases: TGTGCCAGCAGTGGCCGGGACAGGGCGTACAATGAGCAGTTCTTC. It specifies CASSGRDRAYNEQFF.

This clonotype was counted at least ten times. The gene calls are TRBV10-2 and TRBJ1-2; no reliable D call. Trimming pared 3 bases from V and 10 bases from J, leaving 12 bases between. This CDR3 is 12 amino acids long. Germline CDR1 and CDR2: WSHSY and SAAADI. Here the CDR3 reads CASSEAGHLYTF. The CDR3 region has the DNA TGCGCCAGCAGTGAAGCTGGGCACCTCTACACCTTC.

V is TRBV20-1 and J is TRBJ2-5; 10 nucleotides agree with TRBD2. This CDR3 region has 17 residues. Germline lookup yields CDR1 DFQATT and CDR2 SNEGSKA (reference sequence). Losses at the gene ends were 0 bases for V and 2 bases for J; bases not matched to a gene: 9. The CDR3 reads CSARDPGTSAGQETQYF. CDR3 nucleotide sequence: TGCAGTGCTAGAGACCCCGGGACTAGCGCGGGTCAAGAGACCCAGTACTTC.

This clonotype was seen at least ten times. This may arise from a read error, as a much more abundant clone is one base away. CDR3 in amino acids: CASSLAMFLGETQHF. As DNA, the CDR3 is TGTGCCAGCAGCTTAGCGATGTTCCTTGGGGAGACCCAGCACTTC. The V call is TRBV7-2, the J call TRBJ2-5, with D perhaps TRBD2 (5 bases). Germline CDR1 is SGHTA and CDR2 is FQGNSA. The CDR3 is made up of 15 amino acids.

This chain joins TRBV29-1 and TRBJ1-1, with TRBD1 matching over 9 bases. With V trimmed by 8 bases and J by 3 bases, 7 bases remained unmatched. This CDR3 is 13 amino acids long. Germline V gene lookup returns CDR1 SQVTM and CDR2 ANQGSEA. The CDR3 bases are TGCAGCTCTACCGGGACAGGGTACACTGAAGCTTTCTTT. It yields the protein CSSTGTGYTEAFF.

Regarding this clonotype: A much bigger clone sits one base away, suggesting this may be a read error. The V call is TRBV7-2, the J call TRBJ2-2; D call uncertain. The length of the CDR3 is 13 residues. V was shortened by 7 bases and J by 8 bases, with 14 bases between the two germline ends. Germline values: CDR1 SGHTA, CDR2 FQGNSA. CDR3 region: CASTPSLAGELFF. For the CDR3, the DNA is TGTGCCAGCACCCCCAGTTTGGCGGGGGAGCTGTTTTTT.

The table lists this clonotype with a few counts. The J gene is TRBJ1-1, the V gene TRBV2, with D perhaps matching TRBD1 (6 bases). The length of the CDR3 is 14 residues. The germline V and J ends were trimmed by 5 bases and 4 bases, with 14 bases remaining between them. Looked up from germline, CDR1 is SNHLY and CDR2 is FYNNEI. CDR3 sequence reads: CASSPRTEVTEAFF. The CDR3 DNA sequence: TGTGCCAGCAGTCCTAGGACAGAAGTCACTGAAGCTTTCTTT. Together with reference TRBV2 and TRBJ1-1, the CDR3 gives the full variable domain: EPEVTQTPSHQVTQMGQEVILRCVPISNHLYFYWYRQILGQKVEFLVSFYNNEISEKSEIFDDQFSVERPDGSNFTLKIRSTKLEDSAMYFCASSPRTEVTEAFFGQGTRLTVV.

For this clonotype: A much larger clone sits a single nucleotide away, making a read error possible. The rearrangement joins TRBV7-8 to TRBJ2-1; the match to TRBD2 covers 14 bases. Germline CDR1 and CDR2: SGHVS and FQNEAQ. The CDR3 is made up of 19 amino acids. J gave up 5 bases and V 4 bases, and 13 bases lay outside the gene matches. The DNA of the CDR3 is TGTGCCAGCAGCTCCGGACTAGCGGGAGGACCAACACCCGACAATGAGCAGTTCTTC. Amino acid sequence: CASSSGLAGGPTPDNEQFF.

This clonotype was seen a handful of times. A much larger clone differs by one base, so this may be a read error. The rearrangement joins TRBV11-2 to TRBJ2-5, with unresolved D. The CDR3 extends over 13 amino acids. Germline CDR1 is SGHAT and CDR2 is FQNNGV. V dropped 3 bases and J dropped 7 bases, with 12 bases sitting between them. CDR3 in DNA: TGTGCCAGCAGCTTGAGGATAGGAGCGACCCAGTACTTC. This translates into CASSLRIGATQYF.

This clonotype was counted many times. The CDR3 sequence is CASAMRGGAGNTIYF. The CDR3, as DNA: TGTGCCAGCGCAATGAGGGGCGGAGCTGGAAACACCATATATTTT. The chain combines TRBV25-1 with TRBJ1-3; weak D call: TRBD1 (5 bases). Germline CDR1 MGHDK, CDR2 SYGVNS. The V end was cut by 8 bases, the J end by 2 bases, with 16 bases between. CDR3 length equals 15 residues.

This clonotype was recorded many times. The chain has TRBV5-1 and TRBJ1-2; D may be TRBD1 (6 bases). V lost 5 bases to trimming and J lost 4 bases, with 12 bases between them. This CDR3 region has 13 residues. The germline V gene encodes CDR1 SGHRS and CDR2 YFSETQ. DNA for the CDR3: TGCGCCAGCAGAGGAACAGGGTTCTATGGCTACACCTTC. Amino acids: CASRGTGFYGYTF. Combining the CDR3 with reference TRBV5-1 and TRBJ1-2 gives the whole variable domain KAGVTQTPRYLIKTRGQQVTLSCSPISGHRSVSWYQQTPGQGLQFLFEYFSETQRNKGNFPGRFSGRQFSNSRSEMNVSTLELGDSALYLCASRGTGFYGYTFGSGTRLTVV.

The CDR3 sequence: CASSPPNFKQGAKGYTF. CDR3 sequence (DNA): TGTGCCAGCAGTCCTCCCAATTTCAAACAGGGGGCGAAGGGCTACACCTTC. The chain links TRBV28 to TRBJ1-2; 9 nucleotides agree with TRBD1. Germline values: CDR1 MDHEN, CDR2 SYDVKM. The CDR3 is 17 amino acids. V shed 5 bases, J shed 8 bases, and the junction held 18 bases outside the gene matches.

This clonotype occurred a few times. The chain carries TRBV4-1 and TRBJ2-3, with 9 bases fitting TRBD2. V lost 6 bases and J lost 0; bases outside the gene matches: 13. The CDR3 runs 18 residues. Germline loops: CDR1 MGHRA, CDR2 YSYEKL. The CDR3 loop is CASSLAGEGGFSTDTQYF. For the CDR3, the DNA is TGCGCCAGCAGTTTAGCGGGAGAGGGGGGGTTTAGCACAGATACGCAGTATTTT.

The chain has TRBV20-1 and TRBJ2-3; 9 bases fit TRBD2. Germline CDR1 and CDR2: DFQATT and SNEGSKA (reference sequence). The V gene end was trimmed by 0 bases and the J gene end by 3 bases; junction bases not matched to a gene: 4. CDR3 length: 15 amino acids. The CDR3 DNA follows: TGCAGTGCTAGAGAGGGGAGCGGGGGGACAGATACGCAGTATTTT. Protein: CSAREGSGGTDTQYF.

This clonotype has at least ten counts. V is TRBV6-5 and J is TRBJ2-7; TRBD2 agrees at 8 bases. The trim removed 5 bases at V and 0 bases at J, leaving 6 bases unmatched. In germline, CDR1 is MNHEY, CDR2 SVGAGI. The CDR3 covers 15 residues. The CDR3 here is CASSLASGHSYEQYF. The DNA of the CDR3 is TGTGCCAGCAGTCTCGCTAGCGGGCACTCCTACGAGCAGTACTTC.

As for this clonotype: A single base separates this from a much larger clone, so it may be a read error. The CDR3 end shows no conserved phenylalanine or tryptophan, and so a read error is likely. The chain couples TRBV19 to TRBJ2-7; a weak D match, TRBD1 (5 bases). Trimming removed 2 bases from V and 0 bases from J, with 14 bases in between. The length of the CDR3 is 16 residues. CDR1 and CDR2 from the germline V gene are LNHDA and SQIVND (reference sequence). The CDR3, as DNA: TGTGCCAGTAGTATACAGGGTCCTCCTACCTCCTACGAGCAGTACTCC. Translating it yields CASSIQGPPTSYEQYS.

On this clonotype: A much bigger clone sits one base away, suggesting this may be a read error. The V call is TRBV20-1, the J call TRBJ1-3; maybe TRBD1 (5 bases). The CDR3 covers 11 residues. The germline V gene has CDR1 DFQATT and CDR2 SNEGSKA (reference sequence). CDR3 nucleotide sequence: TGCAGTGCCACCGGGGGTGGCACCATATCTTTT. This codes for CSATGGGTISF.